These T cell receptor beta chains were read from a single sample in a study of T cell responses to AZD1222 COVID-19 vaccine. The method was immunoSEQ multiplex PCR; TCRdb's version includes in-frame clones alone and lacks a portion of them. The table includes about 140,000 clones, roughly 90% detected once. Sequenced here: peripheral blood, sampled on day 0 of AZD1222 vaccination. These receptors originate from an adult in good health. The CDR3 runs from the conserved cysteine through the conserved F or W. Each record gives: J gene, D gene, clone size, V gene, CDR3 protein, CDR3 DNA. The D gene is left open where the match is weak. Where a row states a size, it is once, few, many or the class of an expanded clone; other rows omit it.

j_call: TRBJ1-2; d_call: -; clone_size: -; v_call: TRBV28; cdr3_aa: CASSLSRSFGYGYTF; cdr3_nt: TGTGCCAGCAGTTTATCGCGGAGCTTCGGCTATGGCTACACCTTC
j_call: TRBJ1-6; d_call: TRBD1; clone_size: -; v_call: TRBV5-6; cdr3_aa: CASSLWDSNSPLHF; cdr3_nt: TGTGCCAGCAGCTTGTGGGACAGTAATTCACCCCTCCACTTT
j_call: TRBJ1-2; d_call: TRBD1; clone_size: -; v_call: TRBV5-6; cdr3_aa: CASSFRDSYGYTF; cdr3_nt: TGTGCCAGCAGCTTCCGGGACAGCTATGGCTACACCTTC
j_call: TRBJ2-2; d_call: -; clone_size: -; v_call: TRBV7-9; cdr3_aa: CASSPDLTTGELFF; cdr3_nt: TGTGCCAGCAGCCCCGACCTGACCACCGGGGAGCTGTTTTTT
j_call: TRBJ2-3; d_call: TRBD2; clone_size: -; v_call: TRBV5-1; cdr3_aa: CASSLRGLAGDTQYF; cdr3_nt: TGCGCCAGCAGCTTGCGGGGACTAGCGGGAGATACGCAGTATTTT
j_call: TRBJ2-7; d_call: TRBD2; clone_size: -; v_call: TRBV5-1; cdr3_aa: CASSLGSSGKYEQYF; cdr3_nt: TGCGCCAGCAGCTTGGGTTCTAGCGGGAAGTACGAGCAGTACTTC
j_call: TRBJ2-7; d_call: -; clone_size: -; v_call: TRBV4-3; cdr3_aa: CASSQGTANYEQYF; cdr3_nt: TGCGCCAGCAGCCAAGGGACAGCAAACTACGAGCAGTACTTC
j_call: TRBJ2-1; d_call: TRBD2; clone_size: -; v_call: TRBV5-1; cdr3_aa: CASSSSSPGLGDEQFF; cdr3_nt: TGCGCCAGCAGCTCCAGTTCTCCGGGACTAGGCGATGAGCAGTTCTTC
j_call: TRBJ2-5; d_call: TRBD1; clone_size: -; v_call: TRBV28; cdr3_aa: CASRQGGETQYF; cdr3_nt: TGTGCCAGCCGACAGGGCGGAGAGACCCAGTACTTC
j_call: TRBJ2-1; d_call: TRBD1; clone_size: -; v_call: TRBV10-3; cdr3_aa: CAISEEGQGSYNEQFF; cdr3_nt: TGTGCCATCAGTGAGGAGGGACAGGGATCCTACAATGAGCAGTTCTTC
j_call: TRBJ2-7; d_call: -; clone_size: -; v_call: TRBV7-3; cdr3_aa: CASRPPRSAKADYEQYF; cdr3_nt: TGTGCCAGCCGACCCCCTCGCTCGGCGAAAGCTGACTACGAGCAGTACTTC
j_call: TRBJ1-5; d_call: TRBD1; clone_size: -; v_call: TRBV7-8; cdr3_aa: CASSLVVGTGEDQPQHF; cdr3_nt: TGTGCCAGCAGCTTAGTAGTTGGGACAGGGGAGGATCAGCCCCAGCATTTT
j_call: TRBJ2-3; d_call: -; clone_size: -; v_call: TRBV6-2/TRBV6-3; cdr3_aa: CASSYPTGGVRTDTQYF; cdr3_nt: TGTGCCAGCAGTTACCCTACAGGGGGGGTGCGCACAGATACGCAGTATTTT
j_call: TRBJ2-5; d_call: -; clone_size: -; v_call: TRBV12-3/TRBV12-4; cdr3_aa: CASRPPAEETQYF; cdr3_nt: TGTGCCAGCCGACCCCCAGCGGAAGAGACCCAGTACTTC
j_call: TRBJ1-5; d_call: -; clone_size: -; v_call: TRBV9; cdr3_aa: CASSVTPDSSFRAQHF; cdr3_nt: TGTGCCAGCAGCGTAACTCCGGACTCCTCCTTCAGGGCCCAGCATTTT
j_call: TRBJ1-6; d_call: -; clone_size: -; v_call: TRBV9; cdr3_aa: CASSVGGVANSPLHF; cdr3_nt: TGTGCCAGCAGCGTGGGGGGCGTCGCTAATTCACCCCTCCACTTT
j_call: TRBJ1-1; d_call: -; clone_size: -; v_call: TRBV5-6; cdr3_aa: CASTGLGTEAFF; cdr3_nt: TGTGCCAGCACCGGGTTGGGCACTGAAGCTTTCTTT
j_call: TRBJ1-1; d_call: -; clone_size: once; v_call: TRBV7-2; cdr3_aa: CASSPRGGVNTEAFF; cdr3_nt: TGTGCCAGCAGCCCGCGTGGGGGGGTGAACACTGAAGCTTTCTTT
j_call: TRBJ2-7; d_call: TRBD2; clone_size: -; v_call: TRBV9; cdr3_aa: CASSATSTSGGTYEQYF; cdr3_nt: TGTGCCAGCAGCGCAACCTCCACTAGCGGGGGCACTTACGAGCAGTACTTC
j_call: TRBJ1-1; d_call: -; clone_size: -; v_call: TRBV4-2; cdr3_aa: CASSQLTEPNTEAFF; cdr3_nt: TGTGCCAGCAGCCAACTAACAGAACCTAACACTGAAGCTTTCTTT
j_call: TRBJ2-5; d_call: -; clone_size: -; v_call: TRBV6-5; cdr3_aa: CATEEGGRETQYF; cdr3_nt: TGTGCCACCGAAGAGGGGGGTCGAGAGACCCAGTACTTC
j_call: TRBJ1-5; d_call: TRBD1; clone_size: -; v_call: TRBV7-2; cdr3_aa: CASSPRDSPDSNQPQHF; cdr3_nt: TGTGCCAGCAGTCCAAGGGACAGCCCAGATAGCAATCAGCCCCAGCATTTT
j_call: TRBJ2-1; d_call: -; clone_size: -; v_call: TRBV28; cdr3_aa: CASTPPGPAEQFF; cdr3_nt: TGTGCCAGCACACCCCCAGGGCCGGCCGAGCAGTTCTTC
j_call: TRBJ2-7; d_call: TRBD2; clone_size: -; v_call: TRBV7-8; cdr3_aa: CASSLAASGHTYEQYF; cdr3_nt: TGTGCCAGCAGCTTAGCGGCTAGCGGCCATACCTACGAGCAGTACTTC
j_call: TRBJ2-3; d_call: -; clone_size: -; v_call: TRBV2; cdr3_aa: CASSEFGSSPRDTQYF; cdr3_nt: TGTGCCAGCAGTGAATTTGGCTCGTCCCCAAGGGATACGCAGTATTTT
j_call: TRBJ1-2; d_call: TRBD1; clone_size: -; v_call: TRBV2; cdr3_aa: CASSRDSTNYGYTF; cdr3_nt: TGTGCCAGCAGTCGGGACAGTACCAACTATGGCTACACCTTC
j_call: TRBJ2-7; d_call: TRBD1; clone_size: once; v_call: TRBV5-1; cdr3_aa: CASSLDFGRGQEQYF; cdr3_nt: TGCGCCAGCAGCTTGGATTTCGGCAGGGGGCAAGAGCAGTACTTC
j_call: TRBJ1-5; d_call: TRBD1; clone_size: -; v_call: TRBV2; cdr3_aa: CASSRRGTDYQPQHF; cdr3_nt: TGTGCCAGCAGCCGTCGTGGGACAGACTATCAGCCCCAGCATTTT
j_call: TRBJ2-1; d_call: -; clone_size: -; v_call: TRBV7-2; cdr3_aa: CASSQRDSRHEQFF; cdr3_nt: TGTGCCAGCAGCCAACGGGACTCCCGCCATGAGCAGTTCTTC
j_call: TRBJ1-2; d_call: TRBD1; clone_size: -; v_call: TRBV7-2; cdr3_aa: CASSLPGQGFWGYTF; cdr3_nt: TGTGCCAGCAGCTTGCCGGGACAGGGGTTTTGGGGCTACACCTTC
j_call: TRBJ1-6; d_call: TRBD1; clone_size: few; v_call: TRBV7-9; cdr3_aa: CASSYPGTGLESPLHF; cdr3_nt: TGTGCCAGCAGCTACCCCGGGACAGGGCTAGAATCACCCCTCCACTTT
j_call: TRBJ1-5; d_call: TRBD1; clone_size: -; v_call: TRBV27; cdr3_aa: CASSPPGQYQPQHF; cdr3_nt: TGTGCCAGCAGTCCTCCGGGACAGTATCAGCCCCAGCATTTT
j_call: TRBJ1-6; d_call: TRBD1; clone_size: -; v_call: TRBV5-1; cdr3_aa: CASSTGTGRSSPLHF; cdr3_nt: TGCGCCAGCAGCACAGGGACAGGTCGGAGTTCACCCCTCCACTTT
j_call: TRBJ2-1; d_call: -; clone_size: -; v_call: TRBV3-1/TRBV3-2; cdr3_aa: CASSPNGLAIIHGNEQFF; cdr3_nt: TGTGCCAGCAGCCCAAACGGCCTAGCGATAATACACGGGAATGAGCAGTTCTTC
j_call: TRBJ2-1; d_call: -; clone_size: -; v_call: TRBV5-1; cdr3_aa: CASSLGAGDLVNEQFF; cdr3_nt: TGCGCCAGCAGCTTGGGGGCAGGTGATCTGGTCAATGAGCAGTTCTTC
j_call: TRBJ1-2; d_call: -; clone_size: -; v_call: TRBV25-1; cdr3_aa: CASSLRDNYGYTF; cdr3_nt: TGTGCCAGCAGTCTCCGGGATAACTATGGCTACACCTTC
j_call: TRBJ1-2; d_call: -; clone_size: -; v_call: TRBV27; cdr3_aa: CASSPTGTVRGYTF; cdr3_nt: TGTGCCAGCAGTCCCACCGGGACGGTTCGCGGCTACACCTTC
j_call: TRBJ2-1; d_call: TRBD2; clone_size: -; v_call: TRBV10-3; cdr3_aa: CAISPTSGSHQEQFF; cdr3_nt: TGTGCCATCAGCCCGACTAGCGGGAGTCACCAGGAGCAGTTCTTC
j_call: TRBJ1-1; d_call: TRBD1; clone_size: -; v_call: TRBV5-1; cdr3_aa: CASSQPQGGTEAFF; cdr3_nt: TGCGCCAGCAGCCAGCCACAGGGGGGCACTGAAGCTTTCTTT
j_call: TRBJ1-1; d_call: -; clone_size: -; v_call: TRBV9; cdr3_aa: CASSVTLNTEAFF; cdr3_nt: TGTGCCAGCAGCGTTACCTTGAACACTGAAGCTTTCTTT
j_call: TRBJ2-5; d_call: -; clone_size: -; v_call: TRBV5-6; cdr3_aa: CASSLRGRETQYF; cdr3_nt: TGTGCCAGCAGCTTGAGGGGTCGGGAGACCCAGTACTTC
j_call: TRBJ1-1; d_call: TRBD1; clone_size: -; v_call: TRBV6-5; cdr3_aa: CASSSPDRGDTEAFF; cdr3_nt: TGTGCCAGCAGTTCACCCGACAGGGGGGACACTGAAGCTTTCTTT
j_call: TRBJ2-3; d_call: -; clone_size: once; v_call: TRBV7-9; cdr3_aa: CASSPAGGWVDTQYF; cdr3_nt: TGTGCCAGCAGCCCCGCCGGCGGGTGGGTAGATACGCAGTATTTT
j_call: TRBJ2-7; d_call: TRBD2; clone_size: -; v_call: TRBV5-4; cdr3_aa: CASSLGKLAGLTYEQYF; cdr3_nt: TGTGCCAGCAGCTTGGGAAAACTAGCGGGCCTCACCTACGAGCAGTACTTC
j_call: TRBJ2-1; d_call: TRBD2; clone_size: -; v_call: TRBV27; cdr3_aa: CASSLRASGKNNEQFF; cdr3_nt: TGTGCCAGCAGTTTACGGGCTAGCGGGAAGAACAATGAGCAGTTCTTC
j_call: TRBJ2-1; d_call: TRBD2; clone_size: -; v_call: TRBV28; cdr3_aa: CASSPTGGNNEQFF; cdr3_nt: TGTGCCAGCAGCCCAACGGGAGGAAACAATGAGCAGTTCTTC
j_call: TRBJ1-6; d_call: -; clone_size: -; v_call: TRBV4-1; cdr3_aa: CASSQEGPNSPLHF; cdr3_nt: TGCGCCAGCAGCCAAGAGGGCCCCAATTCACCCCTCCACTTT
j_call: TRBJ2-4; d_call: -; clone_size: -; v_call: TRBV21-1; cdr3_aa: CASSGLTGTKNIQYF; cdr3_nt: TGTGCCAGCAGCGGACTAACGGGAACCAAAAACATTCAGTACTTC
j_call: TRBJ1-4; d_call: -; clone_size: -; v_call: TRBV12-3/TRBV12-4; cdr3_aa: CASSFGGPQLFF; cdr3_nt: TGTGCCAGCAGTTTCGGAGGGCCGCAACTGTTTTTT
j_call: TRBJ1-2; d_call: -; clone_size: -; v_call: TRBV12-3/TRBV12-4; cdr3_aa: CASSLISRGGYTF; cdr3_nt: TGTGCCAGCAGTTTAATAAGCAGGGGTGGCTACACCTTC
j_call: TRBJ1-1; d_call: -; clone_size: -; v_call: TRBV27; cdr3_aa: CASSSVTGTFNTEAFF; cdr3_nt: TGTGCCAGCAGCTCGGTTACCGGGACCTTCAACACTGAAGCTTTCTTT
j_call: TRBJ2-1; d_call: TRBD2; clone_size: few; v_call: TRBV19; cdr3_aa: CASRAYMGGSEQFF; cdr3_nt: TGTGCCAGTAGGGCTTATATGGGGGGGAGTGAGCAGTTCTTC
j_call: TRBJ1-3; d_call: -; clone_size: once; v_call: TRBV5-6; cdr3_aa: CASSFAGPVLSGNTIYF; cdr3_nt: TGTGCCAGCAGCTTCGCGGGGCCCGTTCTCTCTGGAAACACCATATATTTT
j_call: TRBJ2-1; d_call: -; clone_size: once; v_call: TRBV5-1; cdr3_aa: CASSLEGRPGIEQFF; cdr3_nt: TGCGCCAGCAGCTTGGAGGGGCGGCCCGGGATTGAGCAGTTCTTC
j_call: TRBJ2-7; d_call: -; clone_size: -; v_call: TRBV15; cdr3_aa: CATSRDRNEQYF; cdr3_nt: TGTGCCACCAGCAGAGATAGGAACGAGCAGTACTTC
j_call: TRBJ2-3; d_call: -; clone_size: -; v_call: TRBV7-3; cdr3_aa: CASSSRDTDTQYF; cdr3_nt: TGTGCCAGCAGCTCCCGGGACACAGATACGCAGTATTTT